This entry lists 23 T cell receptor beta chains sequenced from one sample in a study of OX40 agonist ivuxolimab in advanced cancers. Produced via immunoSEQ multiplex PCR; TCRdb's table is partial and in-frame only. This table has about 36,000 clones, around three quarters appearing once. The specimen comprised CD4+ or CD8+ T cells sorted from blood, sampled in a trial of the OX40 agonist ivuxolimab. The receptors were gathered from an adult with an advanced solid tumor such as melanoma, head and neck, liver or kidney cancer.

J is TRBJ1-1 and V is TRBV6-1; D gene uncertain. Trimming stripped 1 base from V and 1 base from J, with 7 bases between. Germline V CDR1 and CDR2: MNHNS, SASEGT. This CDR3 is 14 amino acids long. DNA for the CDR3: TGTGCCAGCAGTGAAGGGGGTTCGAACACTGAAGCTTTCTTT. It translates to CASSEGGSNTEAFF.

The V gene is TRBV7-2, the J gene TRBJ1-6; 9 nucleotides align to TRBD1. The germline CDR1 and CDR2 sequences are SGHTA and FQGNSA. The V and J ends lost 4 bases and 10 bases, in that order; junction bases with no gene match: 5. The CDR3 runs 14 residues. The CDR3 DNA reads TGTGCCAGCAGCTCCGGGACAGGGCGGTCACCCCTCCACTTT. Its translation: CASSSGTGRSPLHF.

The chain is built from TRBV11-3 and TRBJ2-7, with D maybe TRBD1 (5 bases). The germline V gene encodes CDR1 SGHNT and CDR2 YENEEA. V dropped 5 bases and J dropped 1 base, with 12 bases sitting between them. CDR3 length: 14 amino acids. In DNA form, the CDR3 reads TGTGCCAGCAGCCATCGAGACAGATCCTACGAGCAGTACTTC. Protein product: CASSHRDRSYEQYF.

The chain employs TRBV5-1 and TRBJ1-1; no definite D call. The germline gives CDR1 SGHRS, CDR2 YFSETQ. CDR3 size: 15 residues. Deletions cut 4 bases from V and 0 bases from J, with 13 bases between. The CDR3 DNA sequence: TGCGCCAGCAGCCTGATCGGCCAAGTGAACACTGAAGCTTTCTTT. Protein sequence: CASSLIGQVNTEAFF. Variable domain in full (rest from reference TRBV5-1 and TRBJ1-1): KAGVTQTPRYLIKTRGQQVTLSCSPISGHRSVSWYQQTPGQGLQFLFEYFSETQRNKGNFPGRFSGRQFSNSRSEMNVSTLELGDSALYLCASSLIGQVNTEAFFGQGTRLTVV.

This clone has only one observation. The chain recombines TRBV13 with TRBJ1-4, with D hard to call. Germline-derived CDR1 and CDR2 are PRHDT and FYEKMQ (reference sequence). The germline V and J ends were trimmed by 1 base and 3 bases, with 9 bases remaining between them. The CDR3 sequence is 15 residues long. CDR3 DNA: TGTGCCAGCAGCTTAGAAGGGAGGGCTAATGAAAAACTGTTTTTT. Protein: CASSLEGRANEKLFF.

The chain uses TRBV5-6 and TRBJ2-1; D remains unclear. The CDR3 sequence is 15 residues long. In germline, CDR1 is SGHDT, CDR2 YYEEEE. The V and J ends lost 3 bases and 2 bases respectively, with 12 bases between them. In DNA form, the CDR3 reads TGTGCCAGCAGCTCCGCCGCCCGCGCCTACAATGAGCAGTTCTTC. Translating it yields CASSSAARAYNEQFF. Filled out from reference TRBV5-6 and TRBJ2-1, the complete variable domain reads DAGVTQSPTHLIKTRGQQVTLRCSPKSGHDTVSWYQQALGQGPQFIFQYYEEEERQRGNFPDRFSGHQFPNYSSELNVNALLLGDSALYLCASSSAARAYNEQFFGPGTRLTVL.

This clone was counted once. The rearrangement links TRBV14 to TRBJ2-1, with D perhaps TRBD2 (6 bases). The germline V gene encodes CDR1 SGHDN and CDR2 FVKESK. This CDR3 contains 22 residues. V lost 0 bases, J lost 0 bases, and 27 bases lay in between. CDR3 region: CASSQDLGLGRVSDCSYNEQFF. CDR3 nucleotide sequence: TGTGCCAGCAGCCAAGATCTGGGACTGGGCAGGGTATCCGATTGCTCCTACAATGAGCAGTTCTTC.

This CDR3 reads CASTTQGNTEAFF. Here the CDR3 DNA reads TGTGCCAGCACTACCCAAGGGAACACTGAAGCTTTCTTT. The chain links TRBV2 to TRBJ1-1; D gene uncertain. The germline gives CDR1 SNHLY, CDR2 FYNNEI. The CDR3 runs 13 residues. Deletions cut 7 bases from V and 1 base from J, with 10 bases between.

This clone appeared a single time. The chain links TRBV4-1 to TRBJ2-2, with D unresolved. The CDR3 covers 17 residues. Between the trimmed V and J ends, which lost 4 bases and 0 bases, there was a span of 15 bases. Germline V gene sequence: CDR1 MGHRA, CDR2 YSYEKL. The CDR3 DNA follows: TGCGCCAGCAGCCGCCAAAGCCCCCCGACGAACACCGGGGAGCTGTTTTTT. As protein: CASSRQSPPTNTGELFF.

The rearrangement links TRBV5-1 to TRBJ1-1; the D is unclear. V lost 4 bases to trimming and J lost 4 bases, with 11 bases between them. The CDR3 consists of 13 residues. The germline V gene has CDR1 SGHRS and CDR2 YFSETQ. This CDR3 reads CASSQQSTTEAFF. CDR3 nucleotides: TGCGCCAGCAGCCAACAAAGCACCACTGAAGCTTTCTTT.

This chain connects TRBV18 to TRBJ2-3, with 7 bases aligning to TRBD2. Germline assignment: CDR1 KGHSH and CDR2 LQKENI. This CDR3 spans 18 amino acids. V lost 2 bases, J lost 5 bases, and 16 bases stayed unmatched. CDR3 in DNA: TGTGCCAGCTCACCAAAGACCTCCGGGACTATTCAGATAGATACGCAGTATTTT. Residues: CASSPKTSGTIQIDTQYF.

This CDR3 is CASSFGGEKLFF. The CDR3 coding sequence is TGTGCCAGTAGTTTCGGGGGTGAAAAACTGTTTTTT. V usage is TRBV19 and J usage is TRBJ1-4, with D possibly TRBD1 on 5 matching bases. This CDR3 spans 12 amino acids. V lost 5 bases to trimming and J lost 7 bases, with 8 bases between them. CDR1 and CDR2 from the germline V gene are LNHDA and SQIVND (reference sequence).

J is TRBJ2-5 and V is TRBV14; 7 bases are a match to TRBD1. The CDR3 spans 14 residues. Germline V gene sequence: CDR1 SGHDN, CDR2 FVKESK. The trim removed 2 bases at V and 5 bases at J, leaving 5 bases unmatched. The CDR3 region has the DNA TGTGCCAGCAGCCAACGTATACAGGGGGAGACCCAGTACTTC. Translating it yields CASSQRIQGETQYF.

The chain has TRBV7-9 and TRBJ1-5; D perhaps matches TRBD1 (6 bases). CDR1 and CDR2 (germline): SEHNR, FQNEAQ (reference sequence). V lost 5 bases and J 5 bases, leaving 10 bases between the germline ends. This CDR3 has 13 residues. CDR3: CASSHRVDQPQHF. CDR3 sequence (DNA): TGTGCCAGCAGCCACAGGGTTGATCAGCCCCAGCATTTT. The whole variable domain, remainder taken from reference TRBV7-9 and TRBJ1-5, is DTGVSQNPRHKITKRGQNVTFRCDPISEHNRLYWYRQTLGQGPEFLTYFQNEAQLEKSRLLSDRFSAERPKGSFSTLEIQRTEQGDSAMYLCASSHRVDQPQHFGDGTRLSIL.

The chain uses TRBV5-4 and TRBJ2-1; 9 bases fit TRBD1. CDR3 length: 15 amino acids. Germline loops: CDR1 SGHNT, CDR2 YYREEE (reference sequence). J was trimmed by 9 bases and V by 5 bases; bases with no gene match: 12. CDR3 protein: CASSPSGQGRGEQFF. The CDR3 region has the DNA TGTGCCAGCAGTCCGAGTGGACAGGGGCGGGGTGAGCAGTTCTTC.

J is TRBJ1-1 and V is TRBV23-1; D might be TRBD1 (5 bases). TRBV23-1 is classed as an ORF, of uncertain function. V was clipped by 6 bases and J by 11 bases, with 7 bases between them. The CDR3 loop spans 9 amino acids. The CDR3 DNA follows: TGCGCCAGCAGGGGGGGGGCTTTCTTT. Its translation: CASRGGAFF.

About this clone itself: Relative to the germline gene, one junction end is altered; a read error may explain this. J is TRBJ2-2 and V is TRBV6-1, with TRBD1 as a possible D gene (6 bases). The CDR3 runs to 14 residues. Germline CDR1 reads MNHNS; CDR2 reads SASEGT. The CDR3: CASTAQGSTRELFF. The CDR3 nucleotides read TGTGCCAGCACTGCACAGGGAAGCACCAGGGAGCTGTTTTTT.

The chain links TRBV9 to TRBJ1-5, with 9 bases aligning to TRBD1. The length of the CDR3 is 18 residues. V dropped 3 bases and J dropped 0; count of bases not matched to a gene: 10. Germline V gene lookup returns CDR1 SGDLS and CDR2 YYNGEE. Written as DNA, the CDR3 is TGTGCCAGCAGCGCCACCGGGACAGGGACTTATAGCAATCAGCCCCAGCATTTT. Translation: CASSATGTGTYSNQPQHF. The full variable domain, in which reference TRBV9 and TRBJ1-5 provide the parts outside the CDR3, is DSGVTQTPKHLITATGQRVTLRCSPRSGDLSVYWYQQSLDQGLQFLIQYYNGEERAKGNILERFSAQQFPDLHSELNLSSLELGDSALYFCASSATGTGTYSNQPQHFGDGTRLSIL.

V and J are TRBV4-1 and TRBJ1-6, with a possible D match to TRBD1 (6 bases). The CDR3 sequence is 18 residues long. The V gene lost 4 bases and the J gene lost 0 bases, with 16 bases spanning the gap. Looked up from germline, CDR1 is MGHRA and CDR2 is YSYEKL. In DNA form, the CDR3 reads TGCGCCAGCAGCCTCGGGGATCCCAGGGGCTCCTATAATTCACCCCTCCACTTT. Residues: CASSLGDPRGSYNSPLHF.

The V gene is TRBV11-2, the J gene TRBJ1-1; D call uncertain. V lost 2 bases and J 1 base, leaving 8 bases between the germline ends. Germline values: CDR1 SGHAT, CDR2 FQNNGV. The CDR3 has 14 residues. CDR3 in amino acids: CASSLSRRNTEAFF. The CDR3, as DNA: TGTGCCAGCAGCTTAAGTCGCAGGAACACTGAAGCTTTCTTT.

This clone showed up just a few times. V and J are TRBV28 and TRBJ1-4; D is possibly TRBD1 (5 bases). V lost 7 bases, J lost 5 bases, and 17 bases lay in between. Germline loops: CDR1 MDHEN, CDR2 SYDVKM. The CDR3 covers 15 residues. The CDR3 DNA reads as TGTGCCAGCACCGAGAGGGGCAGTGCAAATGAAAAACTGTTTTTT. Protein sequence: CASTERGSANEKLFF.

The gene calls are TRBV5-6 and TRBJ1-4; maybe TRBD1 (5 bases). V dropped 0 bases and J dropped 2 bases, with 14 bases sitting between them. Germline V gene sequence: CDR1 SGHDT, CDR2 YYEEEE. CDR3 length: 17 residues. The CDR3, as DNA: TGTGCCAGCAGCTTGGAACGGGGAAAGGGGACTAATGAAAAACTGTTTTTT. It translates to CASSLERGKGTNEKLFF. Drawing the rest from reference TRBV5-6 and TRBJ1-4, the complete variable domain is DAGVTQSPTHLIKTRGQQVTLRCSPKSGHDTVSWYQQALGQGPQFIFQYYEEEERQRGNFPDRFSGHQFPNYSSELNVNALLLGDSALYLCASSLERGKGTNEKLFFGSGTQLSVL.

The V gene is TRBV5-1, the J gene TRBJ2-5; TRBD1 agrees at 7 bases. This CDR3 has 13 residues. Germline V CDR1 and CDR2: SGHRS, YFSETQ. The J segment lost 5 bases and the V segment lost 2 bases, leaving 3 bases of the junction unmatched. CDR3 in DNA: TGCGCCAGCAGCTTACAGGGGCGGGAGACCCAGTACTTC. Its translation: CASSLQGRETQYF.